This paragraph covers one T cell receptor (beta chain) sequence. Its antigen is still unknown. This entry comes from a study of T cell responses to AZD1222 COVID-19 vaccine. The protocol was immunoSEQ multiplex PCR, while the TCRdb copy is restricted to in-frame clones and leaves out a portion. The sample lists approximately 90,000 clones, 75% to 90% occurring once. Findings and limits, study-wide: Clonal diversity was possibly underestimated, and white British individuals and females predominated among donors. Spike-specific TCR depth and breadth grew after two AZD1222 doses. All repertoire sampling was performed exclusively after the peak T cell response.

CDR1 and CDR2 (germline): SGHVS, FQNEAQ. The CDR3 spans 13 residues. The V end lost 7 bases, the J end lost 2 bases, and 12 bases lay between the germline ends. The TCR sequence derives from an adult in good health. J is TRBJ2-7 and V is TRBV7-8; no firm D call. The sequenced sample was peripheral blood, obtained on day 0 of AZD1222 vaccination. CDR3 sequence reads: CASTPTVAYEQYF. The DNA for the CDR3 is TGTGCCAGCACCCCGACTGTTGCCTACGAGCAGTACTTC.